This T cell receptor (beta chain) came from a study of blood T cells in healthy people across ages. This clonotype has just a few counts. Its matching antigen is unknown. Broader study findings: Among T cells, TCR beta diversity per million cells dropped roughly linearly as age rose.

CDR3 length: 12 residues. Germline CDR1 reads SNHLY; CDR2 reads FYNNEI. Trimming removed 6 bases at V and 9 bases at J, with 12 bases between. Caucasian individuals from Russia who were healthy and aged roughly 6 to 95 acted as donors. It was with a sample-barcoded 5' primer and a J-beta primer mix that a second PCR of roughly 7 to 12 cycles was run. TCRdb reprocessed the 5' RACE reads with MiXCR, giving one entry per CDR3 protein. The profile shows about 1.5 million distinct CDR3 sequences, roughly 40% of them singletons. The clonotype originates from a woman aged 18-35 years in good health. Sequencing was done on a sample of blood. This chain connects TRBV2 to TRBJ2-1; no clear D gene. The CDR3 coding sequence is TGTGCCAGCAGGGACCTTCGGATTGAGCAGTTCTTC. Encoded protein: CASRDLRIEQFF.